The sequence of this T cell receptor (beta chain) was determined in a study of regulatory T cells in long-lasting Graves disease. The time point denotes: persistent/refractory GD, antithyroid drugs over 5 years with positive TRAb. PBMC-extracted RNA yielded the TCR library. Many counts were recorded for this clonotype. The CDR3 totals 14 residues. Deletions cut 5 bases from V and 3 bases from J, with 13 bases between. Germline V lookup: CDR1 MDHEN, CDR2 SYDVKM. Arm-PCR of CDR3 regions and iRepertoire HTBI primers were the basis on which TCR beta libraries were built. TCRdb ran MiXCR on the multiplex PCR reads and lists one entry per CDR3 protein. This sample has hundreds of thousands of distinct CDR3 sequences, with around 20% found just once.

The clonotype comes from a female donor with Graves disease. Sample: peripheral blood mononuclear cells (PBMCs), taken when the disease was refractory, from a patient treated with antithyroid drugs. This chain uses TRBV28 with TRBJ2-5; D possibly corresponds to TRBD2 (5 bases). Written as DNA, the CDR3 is TGTGCCAGCAGTCGCCATGAGGGTGAAGAGACCCAGTACTTC. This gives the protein CASSRHEGEETQYF.